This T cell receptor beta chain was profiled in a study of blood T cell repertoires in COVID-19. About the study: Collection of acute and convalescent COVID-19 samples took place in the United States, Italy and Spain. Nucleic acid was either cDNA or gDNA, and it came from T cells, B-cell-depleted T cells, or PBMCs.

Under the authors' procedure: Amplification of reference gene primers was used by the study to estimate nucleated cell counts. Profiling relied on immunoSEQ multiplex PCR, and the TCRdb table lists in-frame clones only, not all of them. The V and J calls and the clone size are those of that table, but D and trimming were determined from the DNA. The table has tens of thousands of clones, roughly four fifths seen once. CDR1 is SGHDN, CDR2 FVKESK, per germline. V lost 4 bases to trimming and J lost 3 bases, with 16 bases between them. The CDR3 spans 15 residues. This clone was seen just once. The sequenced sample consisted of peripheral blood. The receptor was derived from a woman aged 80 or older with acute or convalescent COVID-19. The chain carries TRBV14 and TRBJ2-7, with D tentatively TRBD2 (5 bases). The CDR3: CASSPTPRENYEQYF. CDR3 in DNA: TGTGCCAGCAGCCCAACACCCCGGGAAAACTACGAGCAGTACTTC.